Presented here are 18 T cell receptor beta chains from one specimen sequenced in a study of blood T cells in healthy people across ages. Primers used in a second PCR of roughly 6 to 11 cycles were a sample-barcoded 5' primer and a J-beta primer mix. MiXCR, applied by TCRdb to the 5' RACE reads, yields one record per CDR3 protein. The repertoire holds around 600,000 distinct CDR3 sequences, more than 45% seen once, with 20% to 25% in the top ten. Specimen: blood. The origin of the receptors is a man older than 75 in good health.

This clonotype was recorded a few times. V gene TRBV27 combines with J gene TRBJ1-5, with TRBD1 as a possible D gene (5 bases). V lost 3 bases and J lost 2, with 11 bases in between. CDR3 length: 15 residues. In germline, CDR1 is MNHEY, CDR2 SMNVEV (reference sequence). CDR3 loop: CASSLGVIGNQPQHF. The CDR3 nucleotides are TGTGCCAGCAGTTTGGGGGTTATAGGCAATCAGCCCCAGCATTTT.

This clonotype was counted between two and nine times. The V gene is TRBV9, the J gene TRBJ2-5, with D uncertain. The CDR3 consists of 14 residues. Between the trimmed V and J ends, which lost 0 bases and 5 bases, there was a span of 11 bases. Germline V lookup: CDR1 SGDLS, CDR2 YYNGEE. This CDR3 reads CASSVEQLEETQYF. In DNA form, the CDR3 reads TGTGCCAGCAGCGTAGAACAGTTGGAGGAGACCCAGTACTTC.

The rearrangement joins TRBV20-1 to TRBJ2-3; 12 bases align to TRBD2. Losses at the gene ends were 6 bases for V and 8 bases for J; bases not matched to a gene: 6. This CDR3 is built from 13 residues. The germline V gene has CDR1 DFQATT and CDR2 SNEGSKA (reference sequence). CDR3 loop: CSAEASGRGTQYF. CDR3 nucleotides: TGCAGTGCAGAGGCTAGCGGGAGGGGTACGCAGTATTTT.

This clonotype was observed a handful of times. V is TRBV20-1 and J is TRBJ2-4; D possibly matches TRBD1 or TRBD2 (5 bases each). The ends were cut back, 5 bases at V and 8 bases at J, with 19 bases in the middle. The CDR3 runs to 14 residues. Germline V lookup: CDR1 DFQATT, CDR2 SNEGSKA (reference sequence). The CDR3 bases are TGCAGTGCTCGGCCCCCTAGGGGAGTAGACATTCAGTACTTC. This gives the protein CSARPPRGVDIQYF.

This CDR3 reads CSVADSASTDTQYF. The CDR3 DNA is TGCAGCGTTGCGGACAGCGCTAGCACAGATACGCAGTATTTT. The chain combines TRBV29-1 with TRBJ2-3, with D tentatively TRBD1 (6 bases). This CDR3 has 14 amino acids. Germline CDR1 SQVTM, CDR2 ANQGSEA. V lost 4 bases to trimming and J lost 0 bases, with 11 bases between them.

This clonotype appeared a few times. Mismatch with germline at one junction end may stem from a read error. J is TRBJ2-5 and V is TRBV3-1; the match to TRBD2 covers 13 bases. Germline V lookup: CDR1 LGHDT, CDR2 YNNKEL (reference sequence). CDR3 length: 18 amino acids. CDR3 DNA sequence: TGTGCCAGCAGCCAGCGACTAGCGGGGGGTACGAGGCAAGAGACCCGGTACTTC. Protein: CASSQRLAGGTRQETRYF.

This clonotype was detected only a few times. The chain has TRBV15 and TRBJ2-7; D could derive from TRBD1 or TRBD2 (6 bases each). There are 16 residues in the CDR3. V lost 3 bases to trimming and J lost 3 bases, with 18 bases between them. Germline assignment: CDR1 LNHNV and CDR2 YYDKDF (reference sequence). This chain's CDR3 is CATSSRLGGSSYEQYF. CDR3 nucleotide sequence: TGTGCCACCAGCAGCAGGTTAGGGGGGTCCAGCTACGAGCAGTACTTC.

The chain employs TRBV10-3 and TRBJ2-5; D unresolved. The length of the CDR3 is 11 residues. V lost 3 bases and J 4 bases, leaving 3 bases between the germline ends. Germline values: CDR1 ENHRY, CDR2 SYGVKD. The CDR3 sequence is CAISDAETQYF. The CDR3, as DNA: TGTGCCATCAGTGATGCAGAGACCCAGTACTTC.

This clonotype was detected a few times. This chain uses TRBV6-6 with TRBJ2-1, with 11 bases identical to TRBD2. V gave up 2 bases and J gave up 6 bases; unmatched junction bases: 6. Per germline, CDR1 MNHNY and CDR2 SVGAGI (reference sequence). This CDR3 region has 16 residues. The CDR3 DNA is TGTGCCAGCAGTTACGGAACTAGCGGGGGTAGCAATGAGCAGTTCTTC. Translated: CASSYGTSGGSNEQFF.

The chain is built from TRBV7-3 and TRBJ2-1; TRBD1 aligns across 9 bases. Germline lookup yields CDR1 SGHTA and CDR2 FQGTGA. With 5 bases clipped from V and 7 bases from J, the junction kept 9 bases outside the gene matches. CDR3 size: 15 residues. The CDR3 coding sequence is TGTGCCAGCAGCCCAGTCCCGGGACAGGGTAATGAGCAGTTCTTC. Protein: CASSPVPGQGNEQFF.

CDR3 nucleotide sequence: TGTGCCAGCAGCTTAACGGACCGCTACACCTTC. Its protein is CASSLTDRYTF. This chain uses TRBV7-9 with TRBJ1-2; D is unresolved. CDR1 and CDR2 from the germline V gene are SEHNR and FQNEAQ (reference sequence). This CDR3 has 11 amino acids. With 2 bases removed from V and 9 bases from J, the gap between germline ends came to 7 bases.

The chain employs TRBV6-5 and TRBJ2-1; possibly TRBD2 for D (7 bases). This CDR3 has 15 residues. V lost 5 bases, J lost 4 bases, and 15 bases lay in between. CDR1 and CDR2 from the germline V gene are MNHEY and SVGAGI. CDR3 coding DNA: TGTGCCAGCAGTCCCCGGGGGGCCGCGTACAATGAGCAGTTCTTC. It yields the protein CASSPRGAAYNEQFF.

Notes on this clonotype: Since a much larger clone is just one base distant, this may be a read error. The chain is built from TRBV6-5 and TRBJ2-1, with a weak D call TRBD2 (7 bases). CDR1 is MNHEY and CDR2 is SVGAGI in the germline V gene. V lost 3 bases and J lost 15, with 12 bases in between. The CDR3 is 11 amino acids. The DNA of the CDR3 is TGTGCCAGCAGTTATCGAGGGGGGGCGTTCTTC. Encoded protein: CASSYRGGAFF.

CDR3 sequence: CASMLDVAETQYF. The DNA for the CDR3 is TGTGCCAGCATGCTGGACGTCGCGGAGACCCAGTACTTC. The chain has TRBV6-6 and TRBJ2-5; D remains ambiguous. The CDR3 has 13 residues. V lost 7 bases and J lost 5, with 14 bases in between. Germline lookup yields CDR1 MNHNY and CDR2 SVGAGI (reference sequence).

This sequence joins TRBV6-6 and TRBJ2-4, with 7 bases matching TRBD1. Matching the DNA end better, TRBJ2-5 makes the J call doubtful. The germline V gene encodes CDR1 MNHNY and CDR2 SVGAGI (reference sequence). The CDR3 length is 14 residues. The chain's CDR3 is CALKRDRFQETQYF. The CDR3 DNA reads TGTGCCCTAAAACGGGACAGATTTCAAGAGACCCAGTACTTC.

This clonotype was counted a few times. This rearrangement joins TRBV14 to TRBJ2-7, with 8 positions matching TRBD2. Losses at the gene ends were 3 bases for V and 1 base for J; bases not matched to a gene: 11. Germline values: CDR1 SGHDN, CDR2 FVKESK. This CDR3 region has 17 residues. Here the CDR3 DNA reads TGTGCCAGCAGCCAGACGCGGCTAGCGGGTACATCCTACGAGCAGTACTTC. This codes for CASSQTRLAGTSYEQYF.

This CDR3 reads CSASRRASREQFF. The CDR3 region has the DNA TGCAGTGCTTCCAGACGTGCCTCGCGTGAGCAGTTCTTC. This chain connects TRBV20-1 to TRBJ2-1, with no clear D. The CDR3 is 13 amino acids. Germline V CDR1 and CDR2: DFQATT, SNEGSKA (reference sequence). The V and J ends lost 5 bases and 9 bases respectively, with 17 bases between them.

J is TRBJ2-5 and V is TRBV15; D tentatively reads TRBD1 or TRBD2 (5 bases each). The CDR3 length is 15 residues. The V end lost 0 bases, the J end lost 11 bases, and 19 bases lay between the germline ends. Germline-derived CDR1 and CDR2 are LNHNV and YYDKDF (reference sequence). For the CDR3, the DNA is TGTGCCACCAGCAGAGAAGGGGCTAGCCCCAATGAGCAGTACTTC. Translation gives CATSREGASPNEQYF.